Listed here are 8 T cell receptor beta chains from one sample, sequenced in a study of T cell responses to AZD1222 COVID-19 vaccine. TCRdb's table, derived via immunoSEQ multiplex PCR, lists solely in-frame clones and lacks some. The table has roughly 150,000 clones, approximately 88% seen once; the top ten hold around 2.2%. Source: peripheral blood, taken on day 0 of AZD1222 vaccination. These receptor sequences come from an adult in good health.

The V and J genes are TRBV6-6 and TRBJ2-1; 11 bases line up with TRBD2. Germline-derived CDR1 and CDR2 are MNHNY and SVGAGI (reference sequence). V shed 5 bases, J shed 8 bases, and the junction held 14 bases outside the gene matches. CDR3 length: 17 amino acids. Here the CDR3 reads CASSPGVAGGPSYEQFF. DNA for the CDR3: TGTGCCAGCAGTCCGGGAGTAGCGGGAGGGCCTTCATATGAGCAGTTCTTC.

The V gene is TRBV2, the J gene TRBJ2-1; D could derive from TRBD1 or TRBD2 (5 bases each). There are 13 residues in the CDR3. Deletions cut 7 bases from V and 6 bases from J, with 13 bases between. Germline assignment: CDR1 SNHLY and CDR2 FYNNEI. CDR3 loop: CASMGDGFNEQFF. The CDR3 coding sequence is TGTGCCAGCATGGGGGACGGGTTCAATGAGCAGTTCTTC.

The chain joins TRBV4-2 to TRBJ2-7; the D gene is possibly TRBD1 (6 bases). V lost 8 bases to trimming and J lost 7 bases, with 21 bases between them. The germline V gene has CDR1 LGHNA and CDR2 YNFKEQ. The CDR3 contains 14 residues. CDR3 bases: TGTGCCAGCTCACCCAGGGGCCCGAACCCGGAGCAGTACTTC. This gives the protein CASSPRGPNPEQYF.

The rearrangement joins TRBV19 to TRBJ2-5, with 8 bases matching TRBD2. The CDR3 has 15 residues. The junction had 7 bases not matched to a gene; V was cut back by 5 bases and J by 2 bases. Germline V gene sequence: CDR1 LNHDA, CDR2 SQIVND (reference sequence). CDR3 region: CASSVPGLGQETQYF. CDR3 coding DNA: TGTGCCAGTAGTGTACCGGGACTAGGACAAGAGACCCAGTACTTC.

The chain has TRBV13 and TRBJ1-5, with D hard to call. This CDR3 is 12 amino acids long. Trimming shortened V by 3 bases and J by 7 bases, and 7 bases separated the two germline ends. The germline gives CDR1 PRHDT, CDR2 FYEKMQ (reference sequence). The chain's CDR3 is CASSFPGQPQHF. DNA of the CDR3: TGTGCCAGCAGCTTCCCCGGGCAGCCCCAGCATTTT.

The chain couples TRBV19 to TRBJ2-3; D may be TRBD2 (5 bases). The CDR3 runs 12 residues. The germline V and J ends were trimmed by 1 base and 6 bases, with 5 bases remaining between them. Germline lookup yields CDR1 LNHDA and CDR2 SQIVND (reference sequence). DNA of the CDR3: TGTGCCAGTAGTATAGGAGGGGATACGCAGTATTTT. It is translated as CASSIGGDTQYF. The whole variable domain, remainder taken from reference TRBV19 and TRBJ2-3, is DGGITQSPKYLFRKEGQNVTLSCEQNLNHDAMYWYRQDPGQGLRLIYYSQIVNDFQKGDIAEGYSVSREKKESFPLTVTSAQKNPTAFYLCASSIGGDTQYFGPGTRLTVL.

V gene TRBV9 combines with J gene TRBJ1-6; D gene unclear. CDR3 length equals 15 residues. V lost 0 bases, J lost 0 bases, and 4 bases lay in between. Germline V lookup: CDR1 SGDLS, CDR2 YYNGEE. The CDR3 region is CASSVGTSYNSPLHF. The CDR3 DNA sequence: TGTGCCAGCAGCGTAGGGACCTCCTATAATTCACCCCTCCACTTT.

The chain is built from TRBV10-3 and TRBJ1-1; D call uncertain. Germline CDR1 reads ENHRY; CDR2 reads SYGVKD. The V and J ends lost 10 bases and 7 bases respectively, with 22 bases between them. The CDR3 loop spans 14 amino acids. CDR3 amino acids: CATQRSRSVDEAFF. The CDR3 nucleotides are TGTGCCACCCAGAGGTCCCGGTCCGTGGATGAAGCTTTCTTT.